This T cell receptor (beta chain) was identified during a study of T-cell reconstitution after alpha-beta-depleted transplantation in children. Unique molecular identifiers featured in how the TCRbeta library was prepared. MiXCR, applied by TCRdb to the PCR reads, yields one record per CDR3 protein. The sample includes approximately 270,000 distinct CDR3 sequences, nearly 10% of them seen just once. This CDR3 has 18 amino acids. CDR1 and CDR2 from the germline V gene are LGHDT and YNNKEL (reference sequence). The trim removed 11 bases at V and 0 bases at J, leaving 16 bases unmatched. The chain links TRBV3-1 to TRBJ2-6; TRBD1 agrees at 7 bases. The sequencing here drew on PBMCs from the stem cell graft donor, taken from the stem cell graft. The origin of this receptor is a human donor who donated a stem cell graft to a child with SCID. The CDR3 DNA sequence: TGTGCCTGCACCCAACAGGGGAAAATATTCTCTGGGGCCAACGTCCTGACTTTC. Translating gives CACTQQGKIFSGANVLTF. Together with reference TRBV3-1 and TRBJ2-6, the CDR3 gives the full variable domain: DTAVSQTPKYLVTQMGNDKSIKCEQNLGHDTMYWYKQDSKKFLKIMFSYNNKELIINETVPNRFSPKSPDKAHLNLHINSLELGDSAVYFCACTQQGKIFSGANVLTFGAGSRLTVL.